This TCR beta chain was profiled in a study of T cells after yellow fever vaccination. Study results and limitations: Reappearance after the booster was seen for most primary-vaccination clones, at 95% to 96% CD4 and around 90% CD8.

TCR cDNA, made by 5'RACE template switching, carried an added universal primer site and UMIs. TCRdb reprocessed the 5' RACE reads via MiXCR and lists one record per CDR3 protein. The data show about 340,000 distinct CDR3 sequences, 8.5% to 9% seen once. Notes on this clonotype: What it binds is not known.

The CDR3 runs to 11 residues. CDR1 is SGDLS and CDR2 is YYNGEE in the germline V gene. V was cut by 5 bases and J by 7 bases, with 7 bases left in between. The sample consisted of PBMCs, taken on the day of the first yellow fever vaccination. The origin of this receptor is a man between 18 and 29 years old who received the YFV17D yellow fever vaccine. This chain uses TRBV9 with TRBJ2-1, with D possibly being TRBD1 (5 bases). DNA for the CDR3: TGTGCCAGCAGAGGGGTGAATGAGCAGTTCTTC. Translated, it gives CASRGVNEQFF.